The sequence of this TCR beta chain was determined in a study of human T cells and chemical hapten exposure. At the level of the study: Per-sample TCR yield variability stemmed mainly from small pooled library volume differences.

A few counts support this clonotype. Time point reported: healthy volunteer bleed at 2 weeks. Total RNA extraction was carried out from unfractionated whole blood. The CDR3 consists of 12 residues. Germline CDR1 LGHNT, CDR2 FRNRAP. Between the trimmed V and J ends, which lost 0 bases and 7 bases, there was a span of 6 bases. Library construction involved attaching unique molecular identifiers to individual cDNA molecules, which allowed quantitative, reproducible TCR counting. TCRdb redid the calling of the RACE reads with MiXCR, one entry per CDR3 protein. The repertoire holds about 130,000 distinct CDR3 sequences, with approximately 8.3% as singletons.

The sequenced material came from whole blood. The J gene is TRBJ1-1, the V gene TRBV12-5; no reliable D call. The source is a male donor in good health. Some clones in this sample may be carry-over from other donors' samples. The CDR3 reads CASGLVIYEAFF. Written as DNA, the CDR3 is TGTGCTAGTGGTTTGGTTATCTATGAAGCTTTCTTT.